This T cell receptor beta chain was identified in a study of PD-1 blockade in classical Hodgkin lymphoma. CDR1 MNHEY and CDR2 SMNVEV come from the germline V gene (reference sequence). V was shortened by 2 bases and J by 5 bases, with 12 bases between the two germline ends. This CDR3 region has 14 residues. This clone was counted a single time. No antigen is known for it. General study results and limits: Baseline TCR diversity was reportedly lower in newly diagnosed patients than in healthy donors. It was reported as lower still in relapsed/refractory patients. The CD4+ diversity rise by C4D1 was clearest in complete responders.

The assay was immunoSEQ multiplex PCR, and TCRdb's table has in-frame clones only and misses some. The data hold 25,000 to 35,000 clones, with around 67% observed a single time. Every single patient, without exception, relapsed after autologous stem cell transplantation, and brentuximab vedotin exposure varied. When best responses were assessed, they were complete response, partial response or progressive disease. This clonotype originated in a human donor with classical Hodgkin lymphoma. This chain links TRBV27 with TRBJ2-5; either TRBD1 or TRBD2 may supply D (6 bases each). The source material was peripheral blood mononuclear cells (PBMCs), sampled before the second cycle of nivolumab. The DNA of the CDR3 is TGTGCCAGCAGTTTACTCGGGGGCCGGGAGACCCAGTACTTC. This gives the protein CASSLLGGRETQYF.